This T cell receptor beta chain originates from a study of blood T cell repertoires in COVID-19. Study overall: Italy, Spain and the United States were the sources of the convalescent and acute COVID-19 samples.

Authors' processing steps: Scientists estimated how many nucleated cells there were by amplifying reference gene primers. Produced via immunoSEQ multiplex PCR; TCRdb's table is partial and in-frame only. V and J calls and clone size are as listed in that table; D and trimming were resolved from the DNA. The table records fewer than 120,000 clones, around nine tenths of them present only once. Concerning this clone: The sample holds other DNA sequences that translate to the same CDR3.

The CDR3 loop spans 12 amino acids. Germline CDR1 KGHSH, CDR2 LQKENI. The V gene lost 1 base and the J gene lost 8 bases, with 6 bases spanning the gap. The specimen was peripheral blood. This TCR derives from a woman aged 45 to 65 with acute or convalescent COVID-19. The chain links TRBV18 to TRBJ2-1, with TRBD2 as a possible D gene (5 bases). The CDR3 spells CASSPQRDEQFF. The CDR3 DNA reads TGTGCCAGCTCACCACAGAGGGATGAGCAGTTCTTC. The full variable domain, with the rest looked up from reference TRBV18 and TRBJ2-1, is NAGVMQNPRHLVRRRGQEARLRCSPMKGHSHVYWYRQLPEEGLKFMVYLQKENIIDESGMPKERFSAEFPKEGPSILRIQQVVRGDSAAYFCASSPQRDEQFFGPGTRLTVL.